The sequence of this TCR beta chain was determined in a study of cytomegalovirus exposure and HLA in healthy donors (dated by TCRdb to 2016 to 2017). With regard to the full study: An earlier analysis of roughly 630 of the donors reported roughly 300 Gb of sequence data and more than 90 million unique TCR beta sequences from roughly 200 million T cells. An early release covering roughly 640 HLA-typed donors comprised about 290 gigabases of sequencing data and around 85 million unique TCR sequences. The genetic ancestry cluster associated with self-reported Caucasian donors included 81% of the approximately 410 genotyped donors. The study was designed to test whether signatures of past pathogen exposure could be identified by cataloging public T cell receptors. Using immunosequencing, the study profiled T cell repertoires from about 650 subjects and related those repertoires to cytomegalovirus serostatus. Along with the roughly 610-subject first cohort, a separate validation cohort of over a hundred different subjects was used. The study combined high-throughput TCR immunosequencing, statistical association of individual TCRs with disease status, and machine learning to predict cytomegalovirus infection status. A later analysis re-analyzed previously published TCR beta repertoires from 660 or so donors and added high-resolution HLA genotyping to study TCR occurrence patterns. Rather than using new phenotypic data, the later analysis identified candidate immune exposures from TCR beta sequences and from how often those sequences occurred across donors. An earlier analysis of some 500 of the donors applied high-throughput TCR beta sequencing to assess whether each TCR beta V gene segment acted as functional or pseudogenic. Alongside the repertoire data, information on donor age, sex, ethnicity and CMV serostatus was compiled. A later genetic analysis took genome-wide SNP genotypes for about three fifths of the 666 donors and used that subset as a discovery cohort. Every repertoire in the discovery cohort had been generated on one and the same sequencing platform. Both class I and class II loci were covered by HLA typing, at four-digit resolution. The number of donors typed differed by locus, with about 629-640 for A, B, C, DRB1 and DQB1, about 500 for DQA1, approximately 570 for DPA1, and approximately 470 for DPB1. Roughly 5 DR-DQ haplotypes were handled as single units for association and clustering because linkage in the cohort was strong. On average, roughly 250,000 unique TCR beta nucleotide sequences were sequenced per donor among a few hundred genotyped donors of the cohort, with roughly 18% of those sequences being non-productive. Paper-wide results and their limitations: Most TCR sequences were observed very rarely across donors, whereas some public TCRs were present in many individuals. Because counts were too low, approximately 15 rarely observed V segments, including chromosome 9 orphons, were excluded from the earlier analysis of several hundred of the donors. In the study, approximately 160 TCR beta chains were listed as associated with cytomegalovirus. Only TCR beta chains were sequenced in this cohort, and the absence of alpha or paired-chain data limited detectable features. In a later genetic analysis, a missense DCLRE1C variant was associated with V-gene and J-gene trimming of TCR beta chains, and the association was replicated in an independent cohort. Several of the top co-occurrence clusters appeared to be linked to parvovirus B19, influenza, CMV and Epstein-Barr virus, according to a later analysis. In a later analysis, HLA-associated TCR beta chains showed more clonal expansion and lower generation probabilities than non-associated chains that were equally common. CMV serostatus was the only immune exposure information available for the cohort. The authors suggested that the approach could potentially be extended to other disease states and immunological phenotypes. At a false discovery rate of 0.05, a later analysis linked 15,000 to 20,000 TCR beta sequences to specific HLA alleles. A group of highly shared sequence variants was considered likely to be a technical artifact of the sequencing pipeline. In both the original and validation cohorts, the classifier was reported to diagnose cytomegalovirus status with high specificity and sensitivity. In a later analysis, the rate of TCR association differed among HLA loci, with DRB1 alleles having the most associated TCRs and HLA-C alleles having the fewest. In a later genetic analysis, fewer N-insertions in productive TCRs were reported among donors in an Asian-associated ancestry cluster than the approximately 630-donor mean. In an earlier analysis of over 550 of the donors, most TCR beta V segments were observed in productive rearrangements about 90% or about 30% of the time, broadly matching IMGT annotations. In a later analysis, most CMV-associated TCR beta chains were found to appear HLA-restricted, with HLA associations seemingly driven largely by CMV exposure. Correlated functional status among segregating V segments might reflect linkage disequilibrium, but an unknown experimental factor could not be ruled out. Because some donors lacked HLA typing at each locus, the association tests relied only on the typed subset. The presence/absence analyses assumed that sequencing depth was roughly uniform across donors, and that assumption may not be true. Assigning TCR associations to individual alleles was difficult when HLA alleles, especially DR and DQ, strongly co-occurred. Some IMGT-functional V segments, including TRBV6-2 and TRBV6-3, could not be distinguished by the 87-base-pair reads and were therefore excluded. In vitro tests confirmed that a few of the cytomegalovirus-associated TCR beta chains recognize cytomegalovirus antigens. A further reported finding was that TCR beta sequences accurately predicted the HLA-A and HLA-B alleles for most subjects in the first cohort.

Libraries came from the immunoSEQ multiplex PCR assay. The multiplex PCR relied on a mix of 60 forward primers for TCR Vbeta segments and 13 reverse primers for TCR Jbeta segments. Amplification of the CDR3 region of rearranged TCR beta genes was performed with a multiplex PCR assay on genomic DNA. Amplified TCR beta libraries were sequenced as 87-base-pair reads on the Illumina HiSeq System. Processing in the source paper ran as follows. Across the roughly 670 repertoires, a later analysis counted tens of millions of unique TCR beta chains, roughly 11 million of which were shared by at least two donors. Raw reads were error-corrected and collapsed into unique sequences by a nearest-neighbor algorithm in which closely related sequences were merged to remove PCR and sequencing errors. To assign V, D and J gene segments, CDR3 sequences were aligned to IMGT reference sequences. For a sequence to be retained, a match of at least six nucleotides was required to both a V gene segment and a J gene segment. A rearrangement counted as productive if the CDR3 had no stop codons and remained in frame with V and J, and every other rearrangement counted as non-productive. Following IMGT convention, CDR3 was defined as the stretch from the second conserved V-encoded cysteine up to the conserved J-encoded phenylalanine. In an earlier analysis of more than 550 of the donors, sequences lacking an unambiguous match to a single V gene segment were excluded. In an earlier analysis of around 590 of the donors, a V segment was called functional when productive rearrangements were above 56.7%, and segregating when the standard deviation between donors exceeded 5%. A statistical classification framework was built to diagnose cytomegalovirus status from the catalog of TCR beta chain sequences. V and J gene assignment, in a later analysis, came from comparing TCR nucleotide sequences with IMGT/GENE-DB human TR gene sequences. The TCRdist pipeline was used in a later analysis to assign CDR3 sequences and most-parsimonious VDJ recombination scenarios. A later analysis defined each TCR beta chain by its CDR3 amino acid sequence plus V-gene family, and excluded reads lacking a unique V-gene family. A later analysis removed roughly 590 highly shared, low-generation-probability nucleotide sequences to deal with suspected cross-contamination and a sequencing artifact. For each public chain, a later analysis derived a clonal expansion index from normalized ranks of inferred template counts within each repertoire. In a later analysis, generation probabilities were computed with a VDJ recombination model fitted to out-of-frame rearrangements, and the resulting probabilities were checked against IGoR. Hypergeometric tests were used in a later analysis to score TCR-TCR, TCR-HLA and TCR-CMV co-occurrence, with a repertoire-size bias correction applied to the TCR pairs. In a later analysis, false discovery rates were estimated by permuting HLA or CMV assignments 20 times. A later analysis grouped co-occurring TCRs with DBSCAN, adding TCRdist sequence similarity when clustering within HLA-allele-positive subsets. Repertoires with fewer than 30,000 or more than 120,000 public chains, plus five repertoires with anomalous nucleotide sharing, were excluded from co-occurrence clustering. TCRdb took this table from immuneACCESS and kept in-frame rearrangements with V and J called. Such tables lack part of the clones; where checked against another copy, unresolved V genes explain under half of the gap, and the rest is unexplained. V and J calls plus clone size are reproduced from that table; the DNA served to infer D and trimming. The sample table records 210,000 or so clones; roughly 83% of these occur just once. The ten top clones hold 0.71% of the sample.

The cohort was made up of roughly 670 healthy bone marrow donors. All cohort members were sampled while nominally healthy, although unrecorded immune exposures were likely present. The donor tested CMV seronegative and was one of the 352 seronegative cohort members. Every donor gave a peripheral blood sample, and the peripheral blood mononuclear cells from that sample were used for TCR beta sequencing. The Qiagen DNeasy Blood Extraction Kit was used to extract genomic DNA from the blood cell samples. Of note for this clone: Its antigen is not yet known. Per-base qualities were not stored, and no clone one base away is much larger.

Spanning cysteine to phenylalanine, the CDR3 consists of 18 amino acids. Left in the record is the CDR3 DNA by itself, 54 bases read in frame from the first base. At the junction V is shortened by 1 base and J by 2 bases; bases outside the gene matches: 12. The germline V gene gives CDR1 as SGHNT and CDR2 as YENEEA. Sequencing was carried out using PBMCs. The chain is assembled from TRBV11-3 and TRBJ2-3; TRBD2 fits 7 bases in the junction. The source is a boy between 2 and 10 years old in good health and CMV-seronegative. The nucleotide sequence is given as TGTGCCAGCAGCTTAGGCCTGGCCCAGCGGGGTACCACAGATACGCAGTATTTT. Protein translation: CASSLGLAQRGTTDTQYF.